These 32 T cell receptor beta chains originate from one sample sequenced in a study of blood T cell repertoires in COVID-19. The repertoire was sequenced with immunoSEQ multiplex PCR; TCRdb's copy has only in-frame clones and lacks some. Among about 200,000 clones listed, roughly 80% were seen once. The sample was PBMCs or T cells enriched from blood (not recorded which). The origin of the receptors is a middle-aged man who had recovered from COVID-19.

V gene TRBV5-8 combines with J gene TRBJ1-2; D is undetermined. CDR1 and CDR2 (germline): SGHTS, YDEGEE. The CDR3 contains 15 residues. V lost 2 bases to trimming and J lost 3 bases, with 14 bases between them. DNA of the CDR3: TGTGCCAGCAGCTTCCGGTCCAAGTCGGACTATGGCTACACCTTC. It yields the protein CASSFRSKSDYGYTF.

The V gene is TRBV7-2, the J gene TRBJ2-3, with 12 bases aligning to TRBD2. This CDR3 comprises 18 residues. The germline V gene encodes CDR1 SGHTA and CDR2 FQGNSA. J was trimmed by 0 bases and V by 0 bases; bases with no gene match: 4. For the CDR3, the DNA is TGTGCCAGCAGCTTAGCGACCCTAGCGGGAGGGAGCACAGATACGCAGTATTTT. Translating it yields CASSLATLAGGSTDTQYF.

The V and J genes are TRBV5-8 and TRBJ2-2; D might be TRBD1 (5 bases). The germline gives CDR1 SGHTS, CDR2 YDEGEE. This CDR3 region has 16 residues. Trimming removed 6 bases at V and 0 bases at J, with 15 bases between. The CDR3 reads CASITYPGPNTGELFF. CDR3 in DNA: TGTGCCAGCATAACTTATCCAGGGCCGAACACCGGGGAGCTGTTTTTT.

The chain joins TRBV28 to TRBJ2-7; possible D gene TRBD1, 6 bases. Germline-derived CDR1 and CDR2 are MDHEN and SYDVKM. V was trimmed by 3 bases and J by 3 bases, leaving 18 bases between them. The CDR3 consists of 16 residues. CDR3 residues: CASSFAPGQGYYEQYF. CDR3 nucleotides: TGTGCCAGCAGTTTTGCCCCGGGACAAGGGTACTACGAGCAGTACTTC.

The gene calls are TRBV7-2 and TRBJ2-7, with TRBD2 identical over 10 bases. Germline CDR1 reads SGHTA; CDR2 reads FQGNSA. With V trimmed by 0 bases and J by 4 bases, 3 bases remained unmatched. The CDR3 runs to 15 residues. The CDR3 coding sequence is TGTGCCAGCAGCTTAGCTAGCGGGAGGATGTACGAGCAGTACGTC. Protein product: CASSLASGRMYEQYV.

V is TRBV11-2 and J is TRBJ2-1, with 11 bases lining up with TRBD2. CDR1 is SGHAT and CDR2 is FQNNGV in the germline V gene. This CDR3 is built from 16 residues. V shed 6 bases and J 4 bases; nucleotides not matched to a gene: 8. The CDR3 DNA reads as TGTGCCAGCAGTATAACTAGCGGGAGCCAATACAATGAGCAGTTCTTC. As protein: CASSITSGSQYNEQFF.

The chain recombines TRBV5-1 with TRBJ2-3; 11 nucleotides match TRBD2. Germline CDR1 reads SGHRS; CDR2 reads YFSETQ. The CDR3 has 16 residues. Germline trimming cut 4 bases from V and 0 bases from J; bases unmatched to any gene: 4. CDR3 protein: CASSPGLAESTDTQYF. The CDR3 DNA reads TGCGCCAGCAGCCCGGGACTAGCGGAAAGCACAGATACGCAGTATTTT.

The genes are TRBV18 and TRBJ1-1, with 11 positions matching TRBD1. V lost 4 bases, J lost 3 bases, and 4 bases stayed unmatched. Germline-derived CDR1 and CDR2 are KGHSH and LQKENI. The CDR3 contains 15 residues. The CDR3 nucleotides are TGTGCCAGCTCACTCGGGACAGGGGGAGACACTGAAGCTTTCTTT. It yields the protein CASSLGTGGDTEAFF.

V is TRBV7-2 and J is TRBJ1-2; D ambiguous. The V gene lost 5 bases and the J gene lost 2 bases, with 9 bases spanning the gap. This CDR3 spans 13 amino acids. Looked up from germline, CDR1 is SGHTA and CDR2 is FQGNSA. The CDR3 DNA is TGTGCCAGCAGCAGTGGGCAGAACTATGGCTACACCTTC. Amino acid sequence: CASSSGQNYGYTF.

The V call is TRBV5-6, the J call TRBJ1-6; no firm D call. CDR1 and CDR2 (germline): SGHDT, YYEEEE. The CDR3 contains 15 residues. Trimming shortened V by 2 bases and J by 7 bases, and 13 bases separated the two germline ends. As DNA, the CDR3 is TGTGCCAGCAGCTTTACCGGGATCCTCAATTCACCCCTCCACTTT. It yields the protein CASSFTGILNSPLHF.

V is TRBV6-5 and J is TRBJ2-7; D possibly corresponds to TRBD1 (5 bases). Germline CDR1 is MNHEY and CDR2 is SVGAGI. The CDR3 is 14 amino acids. Trimming took 6 bases from V and 3 from J, leaving 15 bases between them. This chain's CDR3 is CASSLQALDYEQYF. The CDR3 coding sequence is TGTGCCAGCAGCTTACAGGCTCTGGACTACGAGCAGTACTTC.

CDR3 in amino acids: CASSLEGLADPRETQYF. The CDR3 DNA reads TGCGCCAGCAGCTTGGAAGGTCTAGCGGACCCCCGGGAGACCCAGTACTTC. The chain recombines TRBV5-1 with TRBJ2-5; TRBD2 matches at 7 bases. With V trimmed by 0 bases and J by 5 bases, 13 bases remained unmatched. The V gene's germline CDR1 is SGHRS and CDR2 YFSETQ. The CDR3 runs 17 residues.

The gene calls are TRBV30 and TRBJ2-7, with 9 nucleotides matching TRBD1. From germline, CDR1 is GTSNPN and CDR2 SVGIG (reference sequence). The CDR3 is made up of 14 amino acids. The V gene end was trimmed by 1 base and the J gene end by 2 bases; junction bases not matched to a gene: 3. CDR3 nucleotide sequence: TGTGCCTGGAGTGCCCACAGGGGGCCCTACGAGCAGTACTTC. It is translated as CAWSAHRGPYEQYF.

On this clone: The sample carries other DNA sequences with the same CDR3. The chain is built from TRBV30 and TRBJ2-5; no clear D gene. Germline V gene lookup returns CDR1 GTSNPN and CDR2 SVGIG (reference sequence). CDR3 length equals 11 residues. Trimming cost V 3 bases and J 5 bases, with 7 bases left between them. The chain's CDR3 is CAWSPRETQYF. For the CDR3, the DNA is TGTGCCTGGAGCCCGAGGGAGACCCAGTACTTC.

This clone was seen a single time. This rearrangement joins TRBV30 to TRBJ2-2, with 10 positions matching TRBD2. The trim removed 7 bases at V and 4 bases at J, leaving 9 bases unmatched. The CDR3 has 15 residues. The V gene's germline CDR1 is GTSNPN and CDR2 SVGIG (reference sequence). The CDR3 region is CASPLAGGVTGELFF. DNA of the CDR3: TGTGCCTCCCCCTTAGCGGGAGGAGTCACCGGGGAGCTGTTTTTT.

This chain uses TRBV3-1 (or the pseudogene TRBV3-2) with TRBJ2-7; 8 bases match TRBD2. The CDR3 totals 15 residues. Germline values: CDR1 LGHDT, CDR2 YNNKEL (reference sequence). J was trimmed by 3 bases and V by 4 bases; bases with no gene match: 8. CDR3 in amino acids: CASSLSISGVYEQYF. CDR3 coding DNA: TGTGCCAGCAGCCTTTCCATTAGCGGGGTCTACGAGCAGTACTTC.

The gene calls are TRBV9 and TRBJ2-3, with 7 positions matching TRBD2. CDR1 SGDLS and CDR2 YYNGEE come from the germline V gene. V shed 1 base and J 4 bases; nucleotides not matched to a gene: 6. The CDR3 runs to 15 residues. The CDR3 protein is CASSVTGTTPDTQYF. The DNA for the CDR3 is TGTGCCAGCAGCGTAACCGGGACTACCCCAGATACGCAGTATTTT.

This clone was counted between two and nine times. The chain has TRBV30 and TRBJ1-4; TRBD1 aligns across 9 bases. This CDR3 is 16 amino acids long. V shed 3 bases, J shed 1 base, and the junction held 6 bases outside the gene matches. Per germline, CDR1 GTSNPN and CDR2 SVGIG (reference sequence). CDR3 protein: CAWRIQGARTNEKLFF. Here the CDR3 DNA reads TGTGCCTGGAGGATACAGGGGGCCAGAACTAATGAAAAACTGTTTTTT.

This chain uses TRBV11-2 with TRBJ1-1; TRBD1 agrees at 10 bases. Germline CDR1 reads SGHAT; CDR2 reads FQNNGV. V shed 3 bases and J 5 bases; nucleotides not matched to a gene: 9. This CDR3 contains 16 residues. The CDR3 bases are TGTGCCAGCAGCTTCGGGAGGGACAGGGGTAGGACTGAAGCTTTCTTT. This sequence encodes CASSFGRDRGRTEAFF.

This clone was seen only once. The CDR3 region has the DNA TGTGCCAGCCTTTCCCGATTTGGCGGGAATACGGGGTACGAGCAGTACGTC. This encodes CASLSRFGGNTGYEQYV. The chain recombines TRBV9 with TRBJ2-7, with a possible D match to TRBD2 (6 bases). The germline V gene has CDR1 SGDLS and CDR2 YYNGEE. There are 17 residues in the CDR3. V was shortened by 7 bases and J by 4 bases, with 27 bases between the two germline ends.

The chain combines TRBV19 with TRBJ2-2, with 8 bases that match TRBD1. Germline CDR1 reads LNHDA; CDR2 reads SQIVND (reference sequence). There are 15 residues in the CDR3. The V segment lost 4 bases and the J segment 4 bases; nucleotides outside the gene matches: 5. Here the CDR3 reads CASSTPGQATGELFF. The CDR3 DNA follows: TGTGCCAGTAGTACCCCGGGACAGGCCACCGGGGAGCTGTTTTTT.

The chain joins TRBV2 to TRBJ1-2; D unclear. The CDR3 runs to 12 residues. The germline gives CDR1 SNHLY, CDR2 FYNNEI. V lost 2 bases, J lost 8 bases, and 9 bases lay in between. The DNA for the CDR3 is TGTGCCAGCAGTGAACGAAGAGGAGGCTACACCTTC. This codes for CASSERRGGYTF.

The chain uses TRBV28 and TRBJ2-7, with a possible D match to TRBD1 (5 bases). Germline V gives CDR1 MDHEN, CDR2 SYDVKM. V was cut by 5 bases and J by 2 bases, with 16 bases left in between. The CDR3 extends over 15 amino acids. The CDR3 protein is CASSPGHANTYEQYF. CDR3 coding DNA: TGTGCCAGCAGTCCAGGACACGCAAATACCTACGAGCAGTACTTC.

This clone has only one observation. The chain recombines TRBV5-6 with TRBJ2-2; D may be TRBD2 (6 bases). V was cut by 0 bases and J by 6 bases, with 9 bases left in between. CDR1 SGHDT and CDR2 YYEEEE come from the germline V gene. The CDR3 totals 14 residues. CDR3 residues: CASSLEWRAGELFF. Here the CDR3 DNA reads TGTGCCAGCAGCTTGGAATGGAGGGCCGGGGAGCTGTTTTTT.

The J gene is TRBJ2-5, the V gene TRBV5-6; 9 positions agree with TRBD1. The V gene end was trimmed by 7 bases and the J gene end by 5 bases; junction bases not matched to a gene: 6. The CDR3 extends over 13 amino acids. Germline V CDR1 and CDR2: SGHDT, YYEEEE. CDR3 DNA: TGTGCCAGCCATACAGGGGGCCGGGAGACCCAGTACTTC. Its protein product is CASHTGGRETQYF.

At least ten counts were recorded for this clone. V usage is TRBV6-5 and J usage is TRBJ2-1; TRBD2 matches at 8 bases. Trimming took 0 bases from V and 8 from J; bases not matched to a gene: 6. The CDR3 runs 15 residues. Per germline, CDR1 MNHEY and CDR2 SVGAGI. The CDR3 DNA reads TGTGCCAGCAGTTACTCACCGGGAGGGTCACATGAGCAGTTCTTC. Translation: CASSYSPGGSHEQFF.

This rearrangement joins TRBV5-4 to TRBJ1-1, with 7 positions matching TRBD1. Germline-derived CDR1 and CDR2 are SGHNT and YYREEE (reference sequence). Unmatched junction bases numbered 3, after V lost 0 bases and J lost 4 bases. CDR3 length: 14 residues. The CDR3 DNA follows: TGTGCCAGCAGCTTGGAAAACAGGGGCACTGAAGCTTTCTTT. Translating gives CASSLENRGTEAFF.

V and J are TRBV4-1 and TRBJ1-1, with a possible D match to TRBD1 (5 bases). The germline gives CDR1 MGHRA, CDR2 YSYEKL. CDR3 length: 13 residues. Trimming stripped 1 base from V and 7 bases from J, with 10 bases between. The CDR3 nucleotides read TGCGCCAGCAGCCAAGTGGGGGGGGGTGAAGCTTTCTTT. Residues: CASSQVGGGEAFF.

The chain joins TRBV6-6 to TRBJ2-5; possible D gene TRBD2, 6 bases. V was cut by 6 bases and J by 3 bases, with 14 bases left in between. The CDR3 covers 14 residues. From germline, CDR1 is MNHNY and CDR2 SVGAGI (reference sequence). CDR3 protein: CASRARLEKETQYF. CDR3 sequence (DNA): TGTGCCAGCAGAGCGAGACTAGAGAAAGAGACCCAGTACTTC.

In this sample, this clone turned up once. The CDR3 protein is CASSPLGLLDNEQFF. Here the CDR3 DNA reads TGTGCCAGCAGCCCCTTGGGACTTTTAGACAATGAGCAGTTCTTC. This rearrangement joins TRBV7-3 to TRBJ2-1, with D possibly being TRBD2 (6 bases). The germline gives CDR1 SGHTA, CDR2 FQGTGA. This CDR3 comprises 15 residues. Trimming cost V 5 bases and J 5 bases, with 16 bases left between them.

The chain links TRBV27 to TRBJ1-2, with D possibly matching TRBD1 (5 bases). The CDR3 is 14 amino acids. Germline loops: CDR1 MNHEY, CDR2 SMNVEV (reference sequence). V was trimmed by 2 bases and J by 6 bases, leaving 13 bases between them. As DNA, the CDR3 is TGTGCCAGCAGTTTAGGGTGGCGGGGGAATGGCTACACCTTC. This codes for CASSLGWRGNGYTF.

The rearrangement links TRBV5-6 to TRBJ2-5; 10 nucleotides align to TRBD2. Germline loops: CDR1 SGHDT, CDR2 YYEEEE. V trimming: 3 bases; J trimming: 3 bases; junction bases outside the gene matches: 2. CDR3 length: 14 amino acids. The CDR3 region has the DNA TGTGCCAGCAGCTCCAGCGGGAGGGAAGAGACCCAGTACTTC. Amino acid sequence: CASSSSGREETQYF.